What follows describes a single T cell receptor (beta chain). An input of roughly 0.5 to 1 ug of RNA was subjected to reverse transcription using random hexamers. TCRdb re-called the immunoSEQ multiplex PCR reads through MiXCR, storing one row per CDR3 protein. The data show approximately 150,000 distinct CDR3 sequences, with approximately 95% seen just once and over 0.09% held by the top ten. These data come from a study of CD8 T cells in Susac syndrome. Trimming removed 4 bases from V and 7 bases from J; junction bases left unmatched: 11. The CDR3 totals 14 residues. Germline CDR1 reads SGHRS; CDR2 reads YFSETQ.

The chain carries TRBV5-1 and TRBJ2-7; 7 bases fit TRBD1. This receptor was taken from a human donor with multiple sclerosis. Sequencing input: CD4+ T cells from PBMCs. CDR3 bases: TGCGCCAGCAGCAGTCAACAGGGGATGGGGGAGCAGTACTTC. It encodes CASSSQQGMGEQYF.